Presented here are 18 T cell receptor beta chains from one specimen sequenced in a study of T cell repertoires in ileal Crohn's disease. Here immunoSEQ multiplex PCR was the method, and the copy in TCRdb shows in-frame clones only, minus some. The profile shows about 62,000 clones, 85% to 90% of them singletons. The time point was: neoterminal ileum biopsy at postoperative endoscopy, about 6 months after surgery. Source material: ileal tissue. The receptors come from an adult with Crohn's disease.

This clone was seen a single time. The chain couples TRBV7-2 to TRBJ2-7, with TRBD1 matching over 9 bases. V was pared by 1 base and J by 2 bases, with 3 bases of the junction left unmatched. The CDR3 is 15 residues long. Germline V lookup: CDR1 SGHTA, CDR2 FQGNSA. In nucleotides, the CDR3 is TGTGCCAGCAGCTTAGACAGGGGGCGAGCCTACGAGCAGTACTTC. Translated: CASSLDRGRAYEQYF.

The chain carries TRBV19 and TRBJ1-2; perhaps TRBD1 as D (6 bases). This CDR3 has 12 residues. Per the germline V gene, CDR1 is LNHDA and CDR2 is SQIVND (reference sequence). V was trimmed by 4 bases and J by 6 bases, leaving 9 bases between them. CDR3 nucleotides: TGTGCCAGTAGTACACAGGGAGATGGCTACACCTTC. Its translation: CASSTQGDGYTF.

The chain has TRBV9 and TRBJ2-2; 9 positions match TRBD1. J was trimmed by 4 bases and V by 0 bases; bases with no gene match: 7. The CDR3 totals 17 residues. Germline V CDR1 and CDR2: SGDLS, YYNGEE. CDR3 DNA sequence: TGTGCCAGCAGCGTAGTTTTAGGGACAGGGTCCACCGGGGAGCTGTTTTTT. Its translation: CASSVVLGTGSTGELFF. Looking up the rest from reference TRBV9 and TRBJ2-2 gives the full variable domain: DSGVTQTPKHLITATGQRVTLRCSPRSGDLSVYWYQQSLDQGLQFLIQYYNGEERAKGNILERFSAQQFPDLHSELNLSSLELGDSALYFCASSVVLGTGSTGELFFGEGSRLTVL.

The CDR3 DNA reads as TGCAGCGTTTCGGGACAGGGCTTTAATTCACCCCTCCACTTT. Protein: CSVSGQGFNSPLHF. V gene TRBV29-1 combines with J gene TRBJ1-6; 9 bases are shared with TRBD1. The trim removed 5 bases at V and 6 bases at J, leaving 5 bases unmatched. There are 14 residues in the CDR3. Germline V lookup: CDR1 SQVTM, CDR2 ANQGSEA.

The chain employs TRBV6-5 and TRBJ1-1, with 7 positions matching TRBD1. Per the germline V gene, CDR1 is MNHEY and CDR2 is SVGAGI. This CDR3 is 11 amino acids long. With 5 bases clipped from V and 7 bases from J, the junction kept 1 base outside the gene matches. The CDR3, as DNA: TGTGCCAGCAGTAGACAGGGTGAAGCTTTCTTT. Amino acids: CASSRQGEAFF.

The rearrangement joins TRBV21-1 to TRBJ2-7; the D call in the table, TRBD1, was not verified against the DNA. TRBV21-1 is classified as a pseudogene. This CDR3 is built from 16 residues. The CDR3 is CASSKLPQASPYEQYF. The CDR3 DNA sequence: TGTGCCAGCAGCAAACTCCCACAGGCTTCCCCCTACGAGCAGTACTTC.

The chain uses TRBV27 and TRBJ2-2; no firm D call. The germline gives CDR1 MNHEY, CDR2 SMNVEV (reference sequence). The CDR3 consists of 14 residues. The V and J ends lost 0 bases and 5 bases respectively, with 7 bases between them. This chain's CDR3 is CASSLSGPTGELFF. The DNA of the CDR3 is TGTGCCAGCAGTTTATCGGGCCCGACCGGGGAGCTGTTTTTT.

This chain joins TRBV28 and TRBJ2-1, with D maybe TRBD2 (6 bases). Trimming removed 3 bases from V and 0 bases from J, with 12 bases in between. The CDR3 loop spans 16 amino acids. Looked up from germline, CDR1 is MDHEN and CDR2 is SYDVKM. In DNA, the CDR3 is TGTGCCAGCAGTTTTTCTAGCGCCTCCTCCTACAATGAGCAGTTCTTC. Its protein is CASSFSSASSYNEQFF.

The rearrangement links TRBV6-5 to TRBJ1-1; D is undetermined. Trimming stripped 10 bases from V and 4 bases from J, with 10 bases between. CDR3 length: 11 amino acids. From germline, CDR1 is MNHEY and CDR2 SVGAGI. This chain's CDR3 is CATRHGTEAFF. The CDR3 DNA is TGTGCCACCAGACATGGCACTGAAGCTTTCTTT.

The chain couples TRBV5-1 to TRBJ1-2; 8 bases are shared with TRBD1. V shed 6 bases and J 8 bases; nucleotides not matched to a gene: 9. The CDR3 runs 13 residues. Per germline, CDR1 SGHRS and CDR2 YFSETQ. The CDR3 reads CASTTQDRAGYTF. Written as DNA, the CDR3 is TGCGCCAGCACCACACAGGACAGGGCGGGCTACACCTTC.

This clone occurred once. This chain connects TRBV28 to TRBJ1-3, with TRBD1 identical over 7 bases. After removal of 4 bases from V and 7 bases from J, the junction contained 4 bases not matched to a gene. Germline CDR1 is MDHEN and CDR2 is SYDVKM. This CDR3 comprises 13 residues. The CDR3 coding sequence is TGTGCCAGCAGTTCGGGACAGCGGAACACCATATATTTT. Amino acids: CASSSGQRNTIYF.

The chain links TRBV25-1 to TRBJ2-6, with D perhaps TRBD1 (6 bases). The V end lost 7 bases, the J end lost 0 bases, and 19 bases lay between the germline ends. The CDR3 sequence is 18 residues long. Looked up from germline, CDR1 is MGHDK and CDR2 is SYGVNS. CDR3 bases: TGTGCCAGCACCTCGCCCCCGGACAGCCTCTCTGGGGCCAACGTCCTGACTTTC. Translating gives CASTSPPDSLSGANVLTF.

As regards this clone: Different DNA sequences within this sample yield the same CDR3. The V and J genes are TRBV2 and TRBJ1-5; D is unresolved. Germline V gene lookup returns CDR1 SNHLY and CDR2 FYNNEI. The CDR3 consists of 12 residues. V was trimmed by 5 bases and J by 4 bases, leaving 6 bases between them. CDR3 in DNA: TGTGCCAGCAGTAAACAAAATCAGCCCCAGCATTTT. It encodes CASSKQNQPQHF.

The rearrangement links TRBV19 to TRBJ1-5; TRBD1 matches 7 bases. The CDR3 spans 14 residues. CDR1 and CDR2 from the germline V gene are LNHDA and SQIVND (reference sequence). V trimming: 4 bases; J trimming: 4 bases; junction bases outside the gene matches: 4. The DNA for the CDR3 is TGTGCCAGTAGTAGACAGGGAAAGAATCAGCCCCAGCATTTT. Amino acid sequence: CASSRQGKNQPQHF.

The chain combines TRBV11-2 with TRBJ1-2; 8 nucleotides align to TRBD1. From germline, CDR1 is SGHAT and CDR2 FQNNGV. V trimming: 4 bases; J trimming: 4 bases; junction bases outside the gene matches: 2. The CDR3 contains 13 residues. The CDR3 nucleotides are TGTGCCAGCAGCTCAGACAGGGGCTATGGCTACACCTTC. Its translation: CASSSDRGYGYTF.

The J gene is TRBJ2-2, the V gene TRBV11-3; maybe TRBD1 (6 bases). With 1 base removed from V and 4 bases from J, the gap between germline ends came to 16 bases. The CDR3 covers 17 residues. The germline V gene encodes CDR1 SGHNT and CDR2 YENEEA. CDR3 residues: CASSLALGDTLTGELFF. The CDR3 DNA follows: TGTGCCAGCAGCTTAGCCCTAGGGGACACCCTCACCGGGGAGCTGTTTTTT.

This rearrangement joins TRBV5-1 to TRBJ2-1; no reliable D call. Trimming pared 0 bases from V and 6 bases from J, leaving 4 bases between. Germline V gives CDR1 SGHRS, CDR2 YFSETQ. The CDR3 runs 12 residues. In nucleotides, the CDR3 is TGCGCCAGCAGCTTGGGACTCAATGAGCAGTTCTTC. Amino acid sequence: CASSLGLNEQFF.

The chain couples TRBV4-2 to TRBJ1-2; 9 nucleotides match TRBD1. With 2 bases clipped from V and 4 bases from J, the junction kept 11 bases outside the gene matches. The CDR3 is made up of 17 amino acids. Germline V gene data show CDR1 as LGHNA and CDR2 as YNFKEQ. CDR3 DNA sequence: TGTGCCAGCAGCCAACCGGGACAGGGTAGTGGCGCCTATGGCTACACCTTC. This sequence encodes CASSQPGQGSGAYGYTF.